At least ten counts were recorded for the clone carrying this T cell receptor (beta chain). CDR3-region Arm-PCR and iRepertoire HTBI primers produced the TCR beta libraries. Study processing details: Identification of gene segments yielded some 61 TRBV and more than eleven TRBJ across samples. MiXCR was run by TCRdb on the multiplex PCR reads, yielding one entry per CDR3 protein. These V and J calls derive from TCRdb rather than the authors' analysis. The sample carries approximately 440,000 distinct CDR3 sequences, roughly 16% recorded once. As for time point: newly diagnosed GD, antithyroid drugs for less than 3 months. PBMC-derived RNA was used for the TCR library. The data stem from a study of regulatory T cells in long-lasting Graves disease. This CDR3 has 15 residues. The V end lost 1 base, the J end lost 2 bases, and 11 bases lay between the germline ends. These same data were also listed under a study on T cells in Graves' hyperthyroidism and ophthalmopathy.

Source: peripheral blood mononuclear cells (PBMCs), taken at new diagnosis, from a patient treated with antithyroid drugs. The J gene is TRBJ1-2, the V gene TRBV12-3 or TRBV12-4, with a tentative D call TRBD1 (5 bases). This clonotype was sampled from a man aged 35 to 55 with Graves disease. This CDR3 reads CASSLVDRLNYGYTF. The CDR3, as DNA: TGTGCCAGCAGTTTAGTCGACAGACTAAACTATGGCTACACCTTC.